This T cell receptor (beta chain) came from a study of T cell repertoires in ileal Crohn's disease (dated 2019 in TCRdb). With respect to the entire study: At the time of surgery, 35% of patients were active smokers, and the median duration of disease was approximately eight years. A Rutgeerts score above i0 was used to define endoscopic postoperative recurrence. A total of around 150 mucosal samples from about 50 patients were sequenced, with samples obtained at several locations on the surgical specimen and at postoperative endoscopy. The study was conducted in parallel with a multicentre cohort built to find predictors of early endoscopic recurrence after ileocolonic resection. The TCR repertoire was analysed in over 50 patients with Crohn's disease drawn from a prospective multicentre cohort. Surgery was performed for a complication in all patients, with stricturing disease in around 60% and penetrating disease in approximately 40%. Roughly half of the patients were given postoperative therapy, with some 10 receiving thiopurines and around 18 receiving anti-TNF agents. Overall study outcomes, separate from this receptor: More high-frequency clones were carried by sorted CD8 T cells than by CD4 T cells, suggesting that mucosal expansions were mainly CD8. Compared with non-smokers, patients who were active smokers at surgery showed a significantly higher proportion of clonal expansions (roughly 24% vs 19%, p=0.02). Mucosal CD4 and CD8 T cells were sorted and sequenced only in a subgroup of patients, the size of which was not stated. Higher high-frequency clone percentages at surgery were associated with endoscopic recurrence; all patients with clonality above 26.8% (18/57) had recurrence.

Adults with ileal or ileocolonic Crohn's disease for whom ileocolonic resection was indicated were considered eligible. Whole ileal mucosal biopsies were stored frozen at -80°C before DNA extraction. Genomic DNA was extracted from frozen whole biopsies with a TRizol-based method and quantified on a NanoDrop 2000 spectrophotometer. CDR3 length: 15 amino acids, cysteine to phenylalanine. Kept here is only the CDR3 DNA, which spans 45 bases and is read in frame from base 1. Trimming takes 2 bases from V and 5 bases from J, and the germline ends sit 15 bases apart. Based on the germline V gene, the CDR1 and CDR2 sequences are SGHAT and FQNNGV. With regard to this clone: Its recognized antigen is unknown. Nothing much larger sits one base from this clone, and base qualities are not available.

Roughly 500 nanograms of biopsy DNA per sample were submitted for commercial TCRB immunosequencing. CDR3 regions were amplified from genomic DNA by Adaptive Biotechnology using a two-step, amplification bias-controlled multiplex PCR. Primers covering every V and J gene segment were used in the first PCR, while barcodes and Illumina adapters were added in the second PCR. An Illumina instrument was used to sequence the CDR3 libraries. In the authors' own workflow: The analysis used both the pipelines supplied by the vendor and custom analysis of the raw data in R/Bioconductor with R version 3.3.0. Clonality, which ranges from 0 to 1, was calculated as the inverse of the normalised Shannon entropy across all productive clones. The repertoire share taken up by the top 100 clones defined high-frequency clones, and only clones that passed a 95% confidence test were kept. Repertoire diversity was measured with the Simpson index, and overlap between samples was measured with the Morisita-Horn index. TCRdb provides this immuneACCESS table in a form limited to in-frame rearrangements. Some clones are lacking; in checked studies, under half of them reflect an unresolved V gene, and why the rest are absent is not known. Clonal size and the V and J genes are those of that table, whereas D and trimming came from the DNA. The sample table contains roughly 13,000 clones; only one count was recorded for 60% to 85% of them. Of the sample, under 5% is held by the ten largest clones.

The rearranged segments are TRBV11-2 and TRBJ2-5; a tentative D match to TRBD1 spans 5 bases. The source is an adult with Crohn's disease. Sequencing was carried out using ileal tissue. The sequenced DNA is TGTGCCAGCAGCTTACAAGGGGCTGAGTGGGAGACCCAGTACTTC. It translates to CASSLQGAEWETQYF.